These 28 T cell receptor beta chains originate from one sample sequenced in a study of OX40 agonist ivuxolimab in advanced cancers. Clones were read by immunoSEQ multiplex PCR, and TCRdb kept only the in-frame ones, dropping some. The sample carries tens of thousands of clones, around 83% recorded once. Specimen: CD4+ or CD8+ T cells sorted from blood, collected in a trial of the OX40 agonist ivuxolimab. These receptors originate from an adult with an advanced solid tumor such as melanoma, head and neck, liver or kidney cancer.

CDR3 bases: TGTGCCAGCAGCGGGGCCGGGACCGGATGGGAGACCCAGTACTTC. This translates into CASSGAGTGWETQYF. V gene TRBV9 combines with J gene TRBJ2-5; possibly TRBD1 or TRBD2 for D (5 bases each). V was trimmed by 3 bases and J by 5 bases, leaving 17 bases between them. Germline CDR1 is SGDLS and CDR2 is YYNGEE. The length of the CDR3 is 15 residues.

V usage is TRBV19 and J usage is TRBJ1-5, with a possible D match to TRBD1 (5 bases). V was pared by 7 bases and J by 5 bases, with 9 bases between. CDR1 is LNHDA and CDR2 is SQIVND in the germline V gene (reference sequence). CDR3 length: 12 residues. This CDR3 reads CASTEGYQPQHF. CDR3 sequence (DNA): TGTGCCAGTACCGAGGGGTATCAGCCCCAGCATTTT.

J is TRBJ1-2 and V is TRBV2; D is unclear. The CDR3 has 12 amino acids. Germline assignment: CDR1 SNHLY and CDR2 FYNNEI. V was shortened by 0 bases and J by 5 bases, with 4 bases between the two germline ends. CDR3 in DNA: TGTGCCAGCAGTGAAGCTCCTTATGGCTACACCTTC. It specifies CASSEAPYGYTF.

This sequence joins TRBV6-5 and TRBJ1-5; possibly TRBD1 for D (5 bases). The germline V gene encodes CDR1 MNHEY and CDR2 SVGAGI. Trimming shortened V by 6 bases and J by 0 bases, and 12 bases separated the two germline ends. CDR3 length: 15 amino acids. CDR3 sequence: CASSPPGPSNQPQHF. In DNA, the CDR3 is TGTGCCAGCAGCCCGCCGGGACCTAGCAATCAGCCCCAGCATTTT.

The chain is built from TRBV11-3 and TRBJ2-3; D might be TRBD2 (7 bases). The CDR3 has 16 amino acids. In germline, CDR1 is SGHNT, CDR2 YENEEA. Deletions cut 6 bases from V and 0 bases from J, with 16 bases between. Written as DNA, the CDR3 is TGTGCCAGCAGTAATTTGGGGGGGGCGAGCACAGATACGCAGTATTTT. Translated, it gives CASSNLGGASTDTQYF.

A single count supports this clone. The J gene is TRBJ2-3, the V gene TRBV5-4, with 7 bases matching TRBD2. Germline V gene sequence: CDR1 SGHNT, CDR2 YYREEE (reference sequence). The CDR3 runs 16 residues. J was trimmed by 3 bases and V by 5 bases; bases with no gene match: 12. CDR3 bases: TGTGCCAGCAGGACTGGCAGAGCGGGGACTACAGATACGCAGTATTTT. This translates into CASRTGRAGTTDTQYF.

This chain connects TRBV18 to TRBJ1-2; D unresolved. V gave up 6 bases and J gave up 2 bases, with 16 bases separating them. This CDR3 region has 15 residues. Germline-derived CDR1 and CDR2 are KGHSH and LQKENI. DNA of the CDR3: TGTGCCAGCTCCCCGACCATCGGTACAAACTATGGCTACACCTTC. It specifies CASSPTIGTNYGYTF.

The V call is TRBV6-1, the J call TRBJ1-1, with a weak D call TRBD1 (5 bases). Germline assignment: CDR1 MNHNS and CDR2 SASEGT. This CDR3 comprises 15 residues. V shed 7 bases and J shed 1 base, with 16 bases lying between them. The CDR3 nucleotides read TGTGCCAGCACCCTCCAGAGGCAGGGGAACACTGAAGCTTTCTTT. Translated, it gives CASTLQRQGNTEAFF.

V usage is TRBV19 and J usage is TRBJ2-5; TRBD1 might be the D (6 bases). The CDR3 extends over 16 amino acids. Germline V gene data show CDR1 as LNHDA and CDR2 as SQIVND (reference sequence). V lost 3 bases, J lost 0 bases, and 14 bases lay in between. CDR3 region: CASSIGQSQYQETQYF. In nucleotides, the CDR3 is TGTGCCAGTAGTATCGGACAGAGCCAGTACCAAGAGACCCAGTACTTC.

The genes are TRBV10-3 and TRBJ2-2, with TRBD2 as a possible D gene (5 bases). Germline lookup yields CDR1 ENHRY and CDR2 SYGVKD. The CDR3 covers 12 residues. V shed 6 bases and J shed 8 bases, with 10 bases lying between them. The CDR3 reads CAIRPAEGELFF. The CDR3 DNA reads TGTGCCATCAGGCCAGCGGAAGGGGAGCTGTTTTTT.

The chain combines TRBV29-1 with TRBJ1-2; D might be TRBD1 (6 bases). CDR3 length equals 13 residues. Germline V lookup: CDR1 SQVTM, CDR2 ANQGSEA. V lost 6 bases and J lost 3, with 14 bases in between. CDR3 DNA: TGCAGCGTGGCCGAGAGGGGGGACTATGGCTACACCTTC. Its protein product is CSVAERGDYGYTF.

This clone was counted only a few times. The chain links TRBV4-3 to TRBJ1-3; D remains unclear. Germline loops: CDR1 LGHNA, CDR2 YSLEER. The CDR3 covers 16 residues. The V end lost 1 base, the J end lost 4 bases, and 14 bases lay between the germline ends. DNA of the CDR3: TGCGCCAGCAGCCAAGGAGCAGGTCGGACGGGAAACACCATATATTTT. Encoded protein: CASSQGAGRTGNTIYF.

The chain links TRBV5-4 to TRBJ1-2; D unresolved. V was clipped by 0 bases and J by 4 bases, with 7 bases between them. Germline assignment: CDR1 SGHNT and CDR2 YYREEE (reference sequence). The CDR3 runs to 13 residues. This chain's CDR3 is CASSLGGTYGYTF. The CDR3 DNA reads TGTGCCAGCAGCTTGGGGGGTACCTATGGCTACACCTTC.

V gene TRBV4-3 combines with J gene TRBJ2-2; a weak D match, TRBD2 (6 bases). V lost 4 bases and J 4 bases, leaving 19 bases between the germline ends. The germline CDR1 and CDR2 sequences are LGHNA and YSLEER. The CDR3 is 17 amino acids. The DNA for the CDR3 is TGCGCCAGCAGCCTTGCGGTCCGGGACTCTTCCACCGGGGAGCTGTTTTTT. It encodes CASSLAVRDSSTGELFF.

The chain links TRBV6-6 to TRBJ2-1; no firm D call. V was trimmed by 7 bases and J by 9 bases, leaving 13 bases between them. The V gene's germline CDR1 is MNHNY and CDR2 SVGAGI (reference sequence). The CDR3 has 12 residues. The CDR3 nucleotides are TGTGCCAGCACCCGAACCCAGGTTGAGCAGTTCTTC. This gives the protein CASTRTQVEQFF.

The rearrangement joins TRBV30 to TRBJ1-2; no reliable D call. The CDR3 is made up of 12 amino acids. The V gene's germline CDR1 is GTSNPN and CDR2 SVGIG (reference sequence). Trimming removed 1 base from V and 6 bases from J, with 9 bases in between. In DNA form, the CDR3 reads TGTGCCTGGAGTGGAGGGTACGATGGCTACACCTTC. Translated, it gives CAWSGGYDGYTF.

The chain recombines TRBV5-1 with TRBJ2-7; 9 positions match TRBD1. Germline V lookup: CDR1 SGHRS, CDR2 YFSETQ. Trimming at V came to 4 bases and at J to 4 bases, leaving 15 bases not matched to a gene. The CDR3 contains 17 residues. DNA for the CDR3: TGCGCCAGCAGCATTGGCAGGGCCACAGGGGGCATTTACGAGCAGTACTTC. It yields the protein CASSIGRATGGIYEQYF.

A few counts support this clone. V is TRBV20-1 and J is TRBJ1-6; D not certain. V was cut by 1 base and J by 9 bases, with 1 base left in between. Germline V gene data show CDR1 as DFQATT and CDR2 as SNEGSKA (reference sequence). The CDR3 has 10 residues. Written as DNA, the CDR3 is TGCAGTGCTAGAGTTTCACCCCTCCACTTT. Translation: CSARVSPLHF.

Remarks on this clone: The sample holds other DNA sequences that translate to the same CDR3. The J gene is TRBJ2-7, the V gene TRBV7-9, with D unclear. From germline, CDR1 is SEHNR and CDR2 FQNEAQ (reference sequence). The CDR3 has 11 amino acids. Trimming cost V 3 bases and J 7 bases, with 7 bases left between them. The CDR3 loop is CASSFLGEQYF. CDR3 bases: TGTGCCAGCAGCTTTCTGGGGGAGCAGTACTTC.

As concerns this clone: The sample holds other DNA sequences that translate to the same CDR3. The chain is built from TRBV4-3 and TRBJ1-2; the D gene is possibly TRBD1 (6 bases). Per germline, CDR1 LGHNA and CDR2 YSLEER. V was pared by 0 bases and J by 8 bases, with 16 bases between. The CDR3 has 15 residues. The CDR3 here is CASSQDRGGGGGYTF. The CDR3 DNA reads TGCGCCAGCAGCCAAGATCGCGGGGGCGGGGGGGGCTACACCTTC.

V is TRBV6-5 and J is TRBJ2-7; D possibly corresponds to TRBD1 (5 bases). V lost 7 bases and J 8 bases, leaving 12 bases between the germline ends. The CDR3 is made up of 11 amino acids. Germline V lookup: CDR1 MNHEY, CDR2 SVGAGI. CDR3 amino acids: CASNQGSKQYF. For the CDR3, the DNA is TGTGCCAGCAATCAGGGATCTAAGCAGTACTTC.

This chain links TRBV7-2 with TRBJ1-6; TRBD1 aligns across 7 bases. There are 17 residues in the CDR3. The ends lost 2 bases at V and 7 bases at J; junction bases unmatched: 11. Germline loops: CDR1 SGHTA, CDR2 FQGNSA. DNA for the CDR3: TGTGCCAGCAGCTTATCTGTCGGACAGGTTGTGAATTCACCCCTCCACTTT. Protein product: CASSLSVGQVVNSPLHF.

The gene calls are TRBV4-2 and TRBJ2-6, with a weak D call TRBD1 (5 bases). This CDR3 has 18 amino acids. Germline V gene sequence: CDR1 LGHNA, CDR2 YNFKEQ. V shed 1 base and J shed 1 base, with 14 bases lying between them. CDR3 in amino acids: CASSQVGHRNSGANVLTF. CDR3 bases: TGTGCCAGCAGCCAAGTGGGGCACAGGAATTCTGGGGCCAACGTCCTGACTTTC.

This sequence joins TRBV11-2 and TRBJ1-5, with 7 bases lining up with TRBD1. This CDR3 is 15 amino acids long. Trimming removed 5 bases from V and 4 bases from J; junction bases left unmatched: 8. CDR1 is SGHAT and CDR2 is FQNNGV in the germline V gene. The CDR3 sequence: CASSQQGQVNQPQHF. CDR3 nucleotide sequence: TGTGCCAGCAGCCAACAAGGACAGGTTAATCAGCCCCAGCATTTT. Complete variable domain (other parts from reference TRBV11-2 and TRBJ1-5): EAGVAQSPRYKIIEKRQSVAFWCNPISGHATLYWYQQILGQGPKLLIQFQNNGVVDDSQLPKDRFSAERLKGVDSTLKIQPAKLEDSAVYLCASSQQGQVNQPQHFGDGTRLSIL.

V usage is TRBV10-3 and J usage is TRBJ1-2, with D uncertain. The CDR3 runs to 12 residues. V lost 4 bases and J lost 8, with 11 bases in between. Germline loops: CDR1 ENHRY, CDR2 SYGVKD. CDR3 bases: TGTGCCATCAGTGGTGGAGAAAACGGCTACACCTTC. Residues: CAISGGENGYTF.

In nucleotides, the CDR3 is TGTGCCAGCAGCTTAGCCACAACTAATGAAAAACTGTTTTTT. This gives the protein CASSLATTNEKLFF. The chain recombines TRBV7-8 with TRBJ1-4; D not resolved. The V gene lost 0 bases and the J gene lost 0 bases, with 2 bases spanning the gap. CDR1 is SGHVS and CDR2 is FQNEAQ in the germline V gene. The CDR3 covers 14 residues. The variable domain in full, with the rest retrieved from reference TRBV7-8 and TRBJ1-4, is GAGVSQSPRYKVAKRGQDVALRCDPISGHVSLFWYQQALGQGPEFLTYFQNEAQLDKSGLPSDRFFAERPEGSVSTLKIQRTQQEDSAVYLCASSLATTNEKLFFGSGTQLSVL.

The chain joins TRBV5-1 to TRBJ1-5; maybe TRBD1 (5 bases). Germline V CDR1 and CDR2: SGHRS, YFSETQ. The V end lost 0 bases, the J end lost 6 bases, and 10 bases lay between the germline ends. This CDR3 contains 14 residues. The CDR3 bases are TGCGCCAGCAGCTTGGGAGGGGCAGGTCAGCCCCAGCATTTT. This gives the protein CASSLGGAGQPQHF.

The chain is built from TRBV7-2 and TRBJ2-7, with 7 nucleotides matching TRBD1. CDR1 and CDR2 (germline): SGHTA, FQGNSA. This CDR3 has 12 residues. With V trimmed by 5 bases and J by 9 bases, 7 bases remained unmatched. CDR3 nucleotides: TGTGCCAGCAGCGTGACAGGGCTTGTGCAGTACTTC. Translating gives CASSVTGLVQYF. The variable domain in full, with the rest retrieved from reference TRBV7-2 and TRBJ2-7, is GAGVSQSPSNKVTEKGKDVELRCDPISGHTALYWYRQSLGQGLEFLIYFQGNSAPDKSGLPSDRFSAERTGGSVSTLTIQRTQQEDSAVYLCASSVTGLVQYFGPGTRLTVT.